These T cell receptor beta chains were read from a single sample in a study of T cell responses to AZD1222 COVID-19 vaccine. TCRdb's table, derived via immunoSEQ multiplex PCR, lists solely in-frame clones and lacks some. In the table there are about 180,000 clones, 94% of which are singletons. The material sequenced was peripheral blood, taken 28 days after the second AZD1222 dose. The source is an adult who received the AZD1222 COVID-19 vaccine. Both conserved end residues are part of each CDR3.

CDR3aa	j_gene	v_gene
CASSVDPRGNTEAFF	TRBJ1-1	TRBV9
CASSNTPGLAGETQYF	TRBJ2-5	TRBV28
CASSFSALGRETQYF	TRBJ2-5	TRBV27
CASSSPGGYGYTF	TRBJ1-2	TRBV6-5
CASSTGTGVLRETQYF	TRBJ2-5	TRBV19
CASSQDYLQGEAFF	TRBJ1-1	TRBV3-1/TRBV3-2
CASSNDGGSYGYTF	TRBJ1-2	TRBV6-6
CASRTSGGLGAYEQYF	TRBJ2-7	TRBV28
CAGGSGLINEKLFF	TRBJ1-4	TRBV2
CASSPKTNIQYF	TRBJ2-4	TRBV6-5
CASSTRTEGNSPLHF	TRBJ1-6	TRBV19
CASMSGSLSTDTQYF	TRBJ2-3	TRBV19
CASSVEAHYYNSPLHF	TRBJ1-6	TRBV2
CAWRPGQGALDTGELFF	TRBJ2-2	TRBV30
CATSDGTPQTREKLFF	TRBJ1-4	TRBV24-1
CASRKTGTGGEKLFF	TRBJ1-4	TRBV4-3
CASSEYRQNGYTF	TRBJ1-2	TRBV25-1
CASSGLPQGAGNEQFF	TRBJ2-1	TRBV6-1
CSVEDPRGHGYTF	TRBJ1-2	TRBV29-1
CASSAPTFSNQPQHF	TRBJ1-5	TRBV6-5
CASSHPEALSGGHSDVDTQYF	TRBJ2-3	TRBV4-3
CASSIVNRNYGYTF	TRBJ1-2	TRBV19
CASSQDPWTDYDGYTF	TRBJ1-2	TRBV3-1/TRBV3-2
CASREDWNTEAFF	TRBJ1-1	TRBV2
CASSPWRGISNQPQHF	TRBJ1-5	TRBV28
CASSLPRGDEQYF	TRBJ2-7	TRBV5-1
CASSLIQDPNQPQHF	TRBJ1-5	TRBV5-6
CASSLVSGTGADTQYF	TRBJ2-3	TRBV7-2
CASTTPGLAGGRGETQYF	TRBJ2-5	TRBV5-5
CASSQPGLAAPEQFF	TRBJ2-1	TRBV7-2
CASSTTIAGPNYEQYF	TRBJ2-7	TRBV11-2
CASSLNRGLYEKLFF	TRBJ1-4	TRBV7-2
CASSLRGSRYDEQYF	TRBJ2-7	TRBV5-1